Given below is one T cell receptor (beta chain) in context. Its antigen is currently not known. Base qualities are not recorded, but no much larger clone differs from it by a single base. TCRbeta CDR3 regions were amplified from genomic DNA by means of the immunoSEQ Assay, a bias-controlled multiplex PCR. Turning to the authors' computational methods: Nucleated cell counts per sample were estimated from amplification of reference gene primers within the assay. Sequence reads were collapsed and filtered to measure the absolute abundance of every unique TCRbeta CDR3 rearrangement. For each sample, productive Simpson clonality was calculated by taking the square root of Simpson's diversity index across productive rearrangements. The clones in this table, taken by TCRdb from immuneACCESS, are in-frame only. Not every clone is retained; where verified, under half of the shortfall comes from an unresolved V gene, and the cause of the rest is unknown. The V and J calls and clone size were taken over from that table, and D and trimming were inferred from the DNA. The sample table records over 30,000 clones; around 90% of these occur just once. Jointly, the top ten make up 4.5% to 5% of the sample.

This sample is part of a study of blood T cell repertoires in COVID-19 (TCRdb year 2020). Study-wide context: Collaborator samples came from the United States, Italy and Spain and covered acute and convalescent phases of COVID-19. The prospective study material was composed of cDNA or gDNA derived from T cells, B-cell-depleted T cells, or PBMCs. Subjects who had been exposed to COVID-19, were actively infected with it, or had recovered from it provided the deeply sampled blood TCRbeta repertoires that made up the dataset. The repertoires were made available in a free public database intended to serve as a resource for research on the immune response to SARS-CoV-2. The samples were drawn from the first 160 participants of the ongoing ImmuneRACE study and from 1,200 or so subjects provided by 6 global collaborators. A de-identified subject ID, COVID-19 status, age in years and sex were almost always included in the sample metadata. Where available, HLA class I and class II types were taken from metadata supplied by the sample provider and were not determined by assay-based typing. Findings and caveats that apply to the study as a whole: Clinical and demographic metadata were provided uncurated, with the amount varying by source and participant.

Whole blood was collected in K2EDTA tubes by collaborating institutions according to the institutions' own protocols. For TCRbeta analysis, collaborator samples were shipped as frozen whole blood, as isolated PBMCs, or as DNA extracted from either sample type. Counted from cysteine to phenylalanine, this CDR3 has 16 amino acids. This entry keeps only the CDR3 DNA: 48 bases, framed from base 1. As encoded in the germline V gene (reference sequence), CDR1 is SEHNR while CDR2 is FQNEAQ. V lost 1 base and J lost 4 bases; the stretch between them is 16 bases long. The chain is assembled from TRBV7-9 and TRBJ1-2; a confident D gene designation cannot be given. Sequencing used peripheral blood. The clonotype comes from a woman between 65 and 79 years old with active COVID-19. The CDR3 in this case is CASSLVGFEGAYGYTF. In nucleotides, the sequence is TGTGCCAGCAGCTTAGTAGGTTTTGAGGGCGCCTATGGCTACACCTTC. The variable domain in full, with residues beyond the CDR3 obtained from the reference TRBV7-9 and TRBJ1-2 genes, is DTGVSQNPRHKITKRGQNVTFRCDPISEHNRLYWYRQTLGQGPEFLTYFQNEAQLEKSRLLSDRFSAERPKGSFSTLEIQRTEQGDSAMYLCASSLVGFEGAYGYTFGSGTRLTVV.